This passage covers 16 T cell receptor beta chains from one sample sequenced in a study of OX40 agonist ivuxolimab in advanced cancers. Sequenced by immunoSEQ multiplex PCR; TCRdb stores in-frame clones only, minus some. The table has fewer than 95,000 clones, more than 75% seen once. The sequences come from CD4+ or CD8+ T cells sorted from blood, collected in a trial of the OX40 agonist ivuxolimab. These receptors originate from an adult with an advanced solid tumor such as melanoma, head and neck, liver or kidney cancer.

The CDR3 loop is CASSPVGASPFRETQYF. The DNA of the CDR3 is TGCGCCAGCAGCCCCGTTGGCGCGTCCCCTTTCCGAGAGACCCAGTACTTC. The V gene is TRBV5-1, the J gene TRBJ2-5; D is ambiguous. V shed 4 bases and J shed 4 bases, with 23 bases lying between them. The CDR3 runs 17 residues. Germline V gene lookup returns CDR1 SGHRS and CDR2 YFSETQ.

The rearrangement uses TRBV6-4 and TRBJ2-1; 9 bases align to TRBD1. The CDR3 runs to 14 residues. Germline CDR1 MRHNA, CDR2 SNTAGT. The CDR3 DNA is TGTGCGTCGGCACAGGGGGCAAACTACAATGAGCAGTTCTTC. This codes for CASAQGANYNEQFF.

The DNA of the CDR3 is TGCGCCAGCAGCTTTGGCACCGGACAGTACACTGAAGCTTTCTTT. As protein: CASSFGTGQYTEAFF. This sequence joins TRBV5-1 and TRBJ1-1; tentatively, D is TRBD1 (6 bases). The CDR3 length is 15 residues. The germline V and J ends were trimmed by 2 bases and 3 bases, with 14 bases remaining between them. CDR1 is SGHRS and CDR2 is YFSETQ in the germline V gene.

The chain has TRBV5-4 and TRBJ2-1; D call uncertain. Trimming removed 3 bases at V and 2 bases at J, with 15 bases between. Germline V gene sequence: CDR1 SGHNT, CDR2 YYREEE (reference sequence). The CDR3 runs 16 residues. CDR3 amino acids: CASSSPNYLTYNEQFF. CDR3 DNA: TGTGCCAGCAGCTCCCCTAACTACCTTACCTACAATGAGCAGTTCTTC.

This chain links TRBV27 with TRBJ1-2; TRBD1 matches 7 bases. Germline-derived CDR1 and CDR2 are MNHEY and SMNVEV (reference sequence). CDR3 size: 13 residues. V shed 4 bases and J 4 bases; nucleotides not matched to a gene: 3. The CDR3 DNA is TGTGCCAGCAGTTCGGGACAGCTCTATGGCTACACCTTC. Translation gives CASSSGQLYGYTF.

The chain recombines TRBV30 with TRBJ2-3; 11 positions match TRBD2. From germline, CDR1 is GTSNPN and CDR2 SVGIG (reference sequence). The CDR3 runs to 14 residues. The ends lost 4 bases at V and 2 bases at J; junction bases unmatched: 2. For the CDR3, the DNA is TGTGCCTGGACTAGCGGGAGGCCCACAGATACGCAGTATTTT. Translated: CAWTSGRPTDTQYF. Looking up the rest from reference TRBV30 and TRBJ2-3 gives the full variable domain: SQTIHQWPATLVQPVGSPLSLECTVEGTSNPNLYWYRQAAGRGLQLLFYSVGIGQISSEVPQNLSASRPQDRQFILSSKKLLLSDSGFYLCAWTSGRPTDTQYFGPGTRLTVL.

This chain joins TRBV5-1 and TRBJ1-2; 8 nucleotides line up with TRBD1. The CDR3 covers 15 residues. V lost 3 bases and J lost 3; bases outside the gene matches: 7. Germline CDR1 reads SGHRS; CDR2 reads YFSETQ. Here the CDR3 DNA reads TGCGCCAGCAGCTCCCGGACAGGGAACCACTATGGCTACACCTTC. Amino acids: CASSSRTGNHYGYTF.

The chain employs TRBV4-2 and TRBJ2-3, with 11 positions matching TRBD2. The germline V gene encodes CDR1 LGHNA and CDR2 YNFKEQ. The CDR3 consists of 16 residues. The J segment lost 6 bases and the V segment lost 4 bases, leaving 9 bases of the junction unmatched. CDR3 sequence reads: CASSPIGLAGEDTQYF. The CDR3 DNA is TGTGCCAGCAGCCCTATTGGACTAGCGGGTGAGGATACGCAGTATTTT.

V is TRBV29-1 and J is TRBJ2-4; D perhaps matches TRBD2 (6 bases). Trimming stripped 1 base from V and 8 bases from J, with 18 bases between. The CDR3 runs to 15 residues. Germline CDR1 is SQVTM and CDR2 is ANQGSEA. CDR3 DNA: TGCAGCGTTGAAGTGCCGATGGGGGGATCGGACATTCAGTACTTC. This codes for CSVEVPMGGSDIQYF. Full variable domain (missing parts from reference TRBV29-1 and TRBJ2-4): SAVISQKPSRDICQRGTSLTIQCQVDSQVTMMFWYRQQPGQSLTLIATANQGSEATYESGFVIDKFPISRPNLTFSTLTVSNMSPEDSSIYLCSVEVPMGGSDIQYFGAGTRLSVL.

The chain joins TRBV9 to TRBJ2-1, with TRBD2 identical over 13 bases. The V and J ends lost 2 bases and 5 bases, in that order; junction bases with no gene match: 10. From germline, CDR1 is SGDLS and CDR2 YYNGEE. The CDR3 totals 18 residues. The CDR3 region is CASSVGLAGESTNNEQFF. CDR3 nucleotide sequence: TGTGCCAGCAGCGTTGGACTAGCGGGAGAGTCGACAAACAATGAGCAGTTCTTC.

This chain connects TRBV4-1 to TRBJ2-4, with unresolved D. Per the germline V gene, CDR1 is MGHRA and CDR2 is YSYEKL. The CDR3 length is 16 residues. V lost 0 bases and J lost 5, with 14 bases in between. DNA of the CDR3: TGCGCCAGCAGCCAAGATCGGGCTCTTACTGAAAACATTCAGTACTTC. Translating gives CASSQDRALTENIQYF.

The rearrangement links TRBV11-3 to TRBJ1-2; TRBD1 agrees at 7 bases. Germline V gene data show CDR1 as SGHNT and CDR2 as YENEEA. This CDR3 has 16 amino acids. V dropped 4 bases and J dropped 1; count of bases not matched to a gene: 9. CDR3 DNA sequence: TGTGCCAGCAGCTACCGGACAGGCAACTTTAACTATGGCTACACCTTC. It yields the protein CASSYRTGNFNYGYTF.

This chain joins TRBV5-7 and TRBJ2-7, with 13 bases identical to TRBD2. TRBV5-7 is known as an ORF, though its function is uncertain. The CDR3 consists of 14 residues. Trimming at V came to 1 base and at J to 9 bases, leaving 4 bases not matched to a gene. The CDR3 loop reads CASSLIGTSGMQYF. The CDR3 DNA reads TGTGCCAGCAGCTTGATTGGGACTAGCGGGATGCAGTACTTC.

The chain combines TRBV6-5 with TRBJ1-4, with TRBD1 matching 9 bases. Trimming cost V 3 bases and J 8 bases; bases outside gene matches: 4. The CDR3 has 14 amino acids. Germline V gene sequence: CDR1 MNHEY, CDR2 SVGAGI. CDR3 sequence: CASSYGQGSEKLFF. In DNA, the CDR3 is TGTGCCAGCAGTTATGGACAGGGGAGCGAAAAACTGTTTTTT.

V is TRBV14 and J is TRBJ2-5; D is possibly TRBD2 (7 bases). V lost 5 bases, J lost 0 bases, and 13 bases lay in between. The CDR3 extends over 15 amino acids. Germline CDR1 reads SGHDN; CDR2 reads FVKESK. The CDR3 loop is CASSYGGHNQETQYF. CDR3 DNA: TGTGCCAGCAGCTACGGGGGGCACAACCAAGAGACCCAGTACTTC.

Written as DNA, the CDR3 is TGTGCCAGCAGTGAAAGGGGGAGGCGGGAGACCCAGTACTTC. It is translated as CASSERGRRETQYF. V gene TRBV2 combines with J gene TRBJ2-5; possibly TRBD1 or TRBD2 for D (6 bases each). From germline, CDR1 is SNHLY and CDR2 FYNNEI. This CDR3 comprises 14 residues. V was cut by 2 bases and J by 5 bases, with 12 bases left in between. Full variable domain (remainder filled in from reference TRBV2 and TRBJ2-5): EPEVTQTPSHQVTQMGQEVILRCVPISNHLYFYWYRQILGQKVEFLVSFYNNEISEKSEIFDDQFSVERPDGSNFTLKIRSTKLEDSAMYFCASSERGRRETQYFGPGTRLLVL.